This entry lists 32 T cell receptor beta chains sequenced from one sample in a study of lung T cells in sarcoidosis with Löfgren's syndrome. MiXCR, run by TCRdb on the reads, gives a single entry per CDR3 protein. The sample has roughly 63,000 distinct CDR3 sequences, over 20% seen once. Sequencing was done on a sample of CD4+ T cells from PBMCs. The source is a human donor with sarcoidosis (Löfgren's syndrome or another form), or a control subject (not recorded which).

This clonotype came up a few times. The rearrangement uses TRBV6-1 and TRBJ1-1, with 9 bases aligning to TRBD1. V was clipped by 7 bases and J by 4 bases; unmatched bases: 10. The CDR3 covers 15 residues. CDR1 and CDR2 from the germline V gene are MNHNS and SASEGT. The CDR3 region has the DNA TGTGCCAGCATCCGACCGGGGACAGGGAGCACTGAAGCTTTCTTT. Residues: CASIRPGTGSTEAFF.

In the case of this clonotype: A much bigger clone sits one base away, suggesting this may be a read error. J is TRBJ2-1 and V is TRBV6-5, with 10 bases identical to TRBD2. The V gene's germline CDR1 is MNHEY and CDR2 SVGAGI. V trimming: 4 bases; J trimming: 4 bases; junction bases outside the gene matches: 7. The CDR3 loop spans 16 amino acids. CDR3 sequence: CASSSGLAGVYNEQFF. DNA of the CDR3: TGTGCCAGCAGTTCAGGTCTAGCGGGAGTTTACAATGAGCAGTTCTTC.

This clonotype turned up a few times. The rearrangement uses TRBV24-1 and TRBJ1-5; maybe TRBD1 (5 bases). Germline V CDR1 and CDR2: KGHDR, SFDVKD. V dropped 6 bases and J dropped 0 bases, with 11 bases sitting between them. The CDR3 runs to 15 residues. CDR3 region: CATSRTRDSNQPQHF. In DNA, the CDR3 is TGTGCCACCAGTAGGACACGTGATAGCAATCAGCCCCAGCATTTT.

This clonotype occurred many times. The chain has TRBV20-1 and TRBJ1-1; D uncertain. V lost 7 bases and J 1 base, leaving 7 bases between the germline ends. Germline V gene data show CDR1 as DFQATT and CDR2 as SNEGSKA (reference sequence). The CDR3 extends over 11 amino acids. The CDR3 bases are TGCAGTGTGGGCACGAACACTGAAGCTTTCTTT. Protein: CSVGTNTEAFF.

This clonotype has ten or more counts. The chain carries TRBV27 and TRBJ2-4; D is ambiguous. Trimming shortened V by 8 bases and J by 1 base, and 18 bases separated the two germline ends. Germline V lookup: CDR1 MNHEY, CDR2 SMNVEV (reference sequence). The CDR3 runs 16 residues. CDR3 sequence (DNA): TGTGCCAGCCTCCCCTCTGTCTGGAGTGCCAAAAACATTCAGTACTTC. Translating it yields CASLPSVWSAKNIQYF.

The V gene is TRBV12-3 or TRBV12-4, the J gene TRBJ1-5, with 7 nucleotides matching TRBD1. The CDR3 contains 14 residues. The V and J ends lost 3 bases and 2 bases, in that order; junction bases with no gene match: 1. CDR3 bases: TGTGCCAGCAGTTTCGGGACAGGCAATCAGCCCCAGCATTTT. Protein sequence: CASSFGTGNQPQHF.

The gene calls are TRBV12-3 or TRBV12-4 and TRBJ1-4, with no clear D. The CDR3 length is 12 residues. V lost 6 bases and J 10 bases, leaving 12 bases between the germline ends. CDR3 bases: TGTGCCAGCAGCCGTCATGGTGGAAAACTGTTTTTT. Amino acid sequence: CASSRHGGKLFF.

This clonotype has at least ten counts. Its ends do not fully match the called genes, so a read error is possible. The V gene is TRBV6-6, the J gene TRBJ1-1; 11 positions agree with TRBD1. CDR3 length: 18 amino acids. CDR1 and CDR2 from the germline V gene are MNHNY and SVGAGI (reference sequence). The CDR3 loop reads CASSYSTPVGTGGYPVSF. The CDR3 region has the DNA TGTGCCAGCAGTTACTCGACTCCCGTCGGGACAGGGGGTTACCCGGTTTCATTC.

This clonotype counts as medium-sized (0.01 to 0.1%). This chain connects TRBV6-2 or TRBV6-3 to TRBJ1-2; unclear D gene. This CDR3 is 14 amino acids long. Per germline, CDR1 MNHEY and CDR2 SVGEGT. Trimming pared 2 bases from V and 1 base from J, leaving 8 bases between. In DNA form, the CDR3 reads TGTGCCAGCAGTTACAAGACAAATAACTATGGCTACACCTTC. Its protein is CASSYKTNNYGYTF.

Concerning this clonotype itself: Because it lacks the conserved phenylalanine or tryptophan at the end, this CDR3 is likely a read error. The chain links TRBV7-9 to TRBJ1-1; D remains ambiguous. This CDR3 is 13 amino acids long. Germline lookup yields CDR1 SEHNR and CDR2 FQNEAQ (reference sequence). V gave up 3 bases and J gave up 1 base, with 6 bases separating them. The CDR3 region is CASSFTTNTEAFL. The CDR3 DNA sequence: TGTGCCAGCAGCTTTACTACGAACACTGAAGCTTTCCTT.

In this sample, this clonotype turned up a few times. V gene TRBV12-3 or TRBV12-4 combines with J gene TRBJ2-6; D gene ambiguous. Trimming cost V 2 bases and J 1 base, with 6 bases left between them. The CDR3 is made up of 15 amino acids. The CDR3 is CASSLPESGANVLTF. CDR3 nucleotides: TGTGCCAGCAGTTTACCGGAATCTGGGGCCAACGTCCTGACTTTC.

This clonotype was found many times. The CDR3 is CASSEGTTGTSGRMFYF. The CDR3 DNA is TGTGCCAGCAGTGAAGGAACCACCGGGACTAGCGGGAGGATGTTCTACTTC. This rearrangement joins TRBV6-1 to TRBJ2-7, with 15 bases fitting TRBD2. The J segment lost 13 bases and the V segment lost 1 base, leaving 14 bases of the junction unmatched. Germline lookup yields CDR1 MNHNS and CDR2 SASEGT. The CDR3 sequence is 17 residues long.

Ten or more counts support this clonotype. This sequence joins TRBV7-3 and TRBJ2-2; D is perhaps TRBD1 or TRBD2 (5 bases each). This CDR3 comprises 16 residues. Deletions cut 2 bases from V and 0 bases from J, with 10 bases between. The germline V gene has CDR1 SGHTA and CDR2 FQGTGA. The CDR3 DNA reads TGTGCCAGCAGCTTAGGGGGACGGGCGAACACCGGGGAGCTGTTTTTT. Translation gives CASSLGGRANTGELFF.

This clonotype was observed a handful of times. The rearrangement links TRBV29-1 to TRBJ1-5; D perhaps matches TRBD1 (6 bases). Germline lookup yields CDR1 SQVTM and CDR2 ANQGSEA. The CDR3 is made up of 13 amino acids. CDR3 residues: CNLGQGRNQPQHF. In DNA form, the CDR3 reads TGCAATTTGGGGCAGGGGCGGAATCAGCCCCAGCATTTT.

This clonotype occurred many times. The chain joins TRBV28 to TRBJ2-1; TRBD1 aligns across 7 bases. The CDR3 spans 13 residues. Trimming took 3 bases from V and 4 from J; bases not matched to a gene: 0. The germline gives CDR1 MDHEN, CDR2 SYDVKM. The CDR3 protein is CASSLGQYNEQFF. The CDR3, as DNA: TGTGCCAGCAGTTTGGGACAGTACAATGAGCAGTTCTTC.

This clonotype was counted ten times or more. This chain links TRBV6-6 with TRBJ2-6; D uncertain. From germline, CDR1 is MNHNY and CDR2 SVGAGI (reference sequence). There are 18 residues in the CDR3. Trimming shortened V by 0 bases and J by 0 bases, and 12 bases separated the two germline ends. CDR3 DNA: TGTGCCAGCAGTTACTCGAAGTCGGCTCACTCTGGGGCCAACGTCCTGACTTTC. As protein: CASSYSKSAHSGANVLTF.

This clonotype was detected a few times. The chain is built from TRBV5-1 and TRBJ1-1, with 8 positions matching TRBD1. Germline V gene data show CDR1 as SGHRS and CDR2 as YFSETQ. V was pared by 2 bases and J by 12 bases, with 6 bases of the junction left unmatched. The CDR3 covers 12 residues. CDR3 DNA sequence: TGCGCCAGCAGCTTTCCGGGACAGGAAACTTTCTTT. Translation gives CASSFPGQETFF. The variable domain in full, with the rest retrieved from reference TRBV5-1 and TRBJ1-1, is KAGVTQTPRYLIKTRGQQVTLSCSPISGHRSVSWYQQTPGQGLQFLFEYFSETQRNKGNFPGRFSGRQFSNSRSEMNVSTLELGDSALYLCASSFPGQETFFGQGTRLTVV.

This clonotype was counted a few times. The CDR3: CASSLEWSGNTIYF. CDR3 nucleotides: TGTGCCAGCAGCTTAGAGTGGTCCGGAAACACCATATATTTT. The genes are TRBV7-2 and TRBJ1-3; D not certain. The CDR3 runs to 14 residues. V shed 1 base and J shed 4 bases, with 8 bases lying between them. Germline CDR1 and CDR2: SGHTA and FQGNSA.

J is TRBJ2-1 and V is TRBV3-1, with 11 bases lining up with TRBD2. J gave up 4 bases and V 5 bases, and 13 bases lay outside the gene matches. Germline CDR1 LGHDT, CDR2 YNNKEL (reference sequence). The CDR3 is 18 residues long. CDR3 sequence: CASSRRKKTSGEYNEQFF. CDR3 bases: TGTGCCAGCAGCAGGAGAAAAAAGACTAGCGGGGAATACAATGAGCAGTTCTTC.

This clonotype was counted many times. The V call is TRBV20-1, the J call TRBJ2-1, with 12 positions matching TRBD2. Germline V lookup: CDR1 DFQATT, CDR2 SNEGSKA (reference sequence). The CDR3 is 16 residues long. Unmatched junction bases numbered 10, after V lost 6 bases and J lost 4 bases. For the CDR3, the DNA is TGCAGTGCAAGGACTAGCGGGACGAGGGGATACAATGAGCAGTTCTTC. This sequence encodes CSARTSGTRGYNEQFF.

The rearrangement joins TRBV12-3 or TRBV12-4 to TRBJ2-2; no clear D. Trimming shortened V by 4 bases and J by 2 bases, and 5 bases separated the two germline ends. The CDR3 runs to 13 residues. DNA of the CDR3: TGTGCCAGCAGTTCGTATAACACCGGGGAGCTGTTTTTT. Translated, it gives CASSSYNTGELFF.

This clonotype came up a few times. The rearrangement uses TRBV4-2 and TRBJ1-2; 7 bases agree with TRBD1. The CDR3 sequence is 14 residues long. Trimming cost V 3 bases and J 6 bases; bases outside gene matches: 7. Germline V CDR1 and CDR2: LGHNA, YNFKEQ. CDR3: CASSQGGTAHGYTF. CDR3 DNA sequence: TGTGCCAGCAGCCAGGGCGGGACAGCCCATGGCTACACCTTC.

This clonotype showed up just a few times. The CDR3 protein is CASSMGQGIFQPQHF. The CDR3 coding sequence is TGTGCCAGCAGCATGGGACAGGGAATCTTTCAGCCCCAGCATTTT. The gene calls are TRBV28 and TRBJ1-5; 9 bases are a match to TRBD1. The CDR3 totals 15 residues. Germline CDR1 is MDHEN and CDR2 is SYDVKM. J lost 6 bases, V lost 6 bases, and 9 bases had no gene match.

By frequency in the sample, this clonotype is medium-sized. The chain has TRBV6-1 and TRBJ2-3; D is unresolved. The germline CDR1 and CDR2 sequences are MNHNS and SASEGT. This CDR3 is built from 15 residues. V was cut by 7 bases and J by 1 base, with 15 bases left in between. CDR3 protein: CASTATRVGTDTQYF. CDR3 DNA sequence: TGTGCCAGCACCGCGACCCGAGTGGGCACAGATACGCAGTATTTT.

The chain has TRBV30 and TRBJ1-5; D not certain. V dropped 4 bases and J dropped 6 bases, with 10 bases sitting between them. The CDR3 spans 12 residues. The germline V gene encodes CDR1 GTSNPN and CDR2 SVGIG (reference sequence). The CDR3 region has the DNA TGTGCCTGGACTCAGCCCGGTCAGCCCCAGCATTTT. Amino acids: CAWTQPGQPQHF. Full variable domain (missing parts from reference TRBV30 and TRBJ1-5): SQTIHQWPATLVQPVGSPLSLECTVEGTSNPNLYWYRQAAGRGLQLLFYSVGIGQISSEVPQNLSASRPQDRQFILSSKKLLLSDSGFYLCAWTQPGQPQHFGDGTRLSIL.

This clonotype was observed at least ten times. The J gene is TRBJ1-1, the V gene TRBV28; D gene ambiguous. Between the trimmed V and J ends, which lost 6 bases and 1 base, there was a span of 9 bases. The CDR3 runs to 13 residues. Germline CDR1 MDHEN, CDR2 SYDVKM. The CDR3: CASRGSGNTEAFF. CDR3 DNA sequence: TGTGCCAGCAGGGGGAGCGGGAACACTGAAGCTTTCTTT.

V usage is TRBV19 and J usage is TRBJ1-2; no clear D gene. The CDR3 totals 12 residues. Trimming removed 3 bases from V and 8 bases from J, with 10 bases in between. Germline CDR1 reads LNHDA; CDR2 reads SQIVND (reference sequence). The CDR3 reads CASSITAGGYTF. In DNA, the CDR3 is TGTGCCAGTAGTATCACAGCCGGCGGCTACACCTTC.

This clonotype was seen only a few times. The chain carries TRBV5-1 and TRBJ1-3, with a possible D match to TRBD1 (5 bases). Germline assignment: CDR1 SGHRS and CDR2 YFSETQ. The CDR3 sequence is 17 residues long. The V and J ends lost 4 bases and 2 bases respectively, with 19 bases between them. The CDR3 region is CASSPLKRGSAGNTIYF. The CDR3 nucleotides read TGCGCCAGCAGCCCACTAAAAAGGGGATCCGCTGGAAACACCATATATTTT.

This clonotype showed up many times. This rearrangement joins TRBV6-6 to TRBJ2-7; D tentatively fits TRBD1 or TRBD2 (6 bases each). This CDR3 has 14 residues. V was pared by 2 bases and J by 7 bases, with 15 bases between. Per the germline V gene, CDR1 is MNHNY and CDR2 is SVGAGI (reference sequence). The CDR3 protein is CASSYPGGLREQYF. The CDR3 DNA is TGTGCCAGCAGTTACCCTGGGGGGCTGAGGGAGCAGTACTTC.

In this sample, this clonotype turned up many times. This chain connects TRBV28 to TRBJ1-1; D is perhaps TRBD1 (5 bases). V lost 3 bases to trimming and J lost 3 bases, with 11 bases between them. This CDR3 is 14 amino acids long. Germline-derived CDR1 and CDR2 are MDHEN and SYDVKM. The CDR3 region has the DNA TGTGCCAGCAGTTTCGGGACGTTGGACACTGAAGCTTTCTTT. As protein: CASSFGTLDTEAFF.

Comments on this clonotype: A read error may be the cause here, since a much bigger clone is one base away. This CDR3 reads CTSTRSRGDQPQHF. The CDR3 DNA is TGTACCAGTACCCGTTCCAGGGGAGATCAGCCCCAGCATTTT. This chain uses TRBV19 with TRBJ1-5; a possible D gene is TRBD1 (6 bases). Germline lookup yields CDR1 LNHDA and CDR2 SQIVND (reference sequence). This CDR3 has 14 amino acids.

CDR3: CASSRLSSRTVPDTQYF. As DNA, the CDR3 is TGTGCCAGCAGCCGCTTATCGAGTCGGACGGTACCAGATACGCAGTATTTT. The rearrangement uses TRBV7-2 and TRBJ2-3; D not resolved. The CDR3 is 17 amino acids. Germline V CDR1 and CDR2: SGHTA, FQGNSA. V shed 5 bases and J shed 4 bases, with 22 bases lying between them.